Given below is one T cell receptor beta chain in context. There are 16 residues in the CDR3. J lost 4 bases, V lost 0 bases, and 7 bases had no gene match. Germline CDR1 SGDLS, CDR2 YYNGEE. In TCRdb, the 5' RACE reads were re-called with MiXCR into one record per CDR3 protein. The table lists around 150,000 distinct CDR3 sequences, roughly 11% of them singletons. The record originates from a study of CD8 T cells in ankylosing spondylitis. The sequencing input was blood, either unsorted or a sorted T cell fraction (not recorded which). The origin of this receptor is a female donor with ankylosing spondylitis or in good health (not recorded which). The chain uses TRBV9 and TRBJ2-4; TRBD2 agrees at 7 bases. The CDR3 loop is CASSVAPGGGKNIQYF. The DNA for the CDR3 is TGTGCCAGCAGCGTAGCTCCTGGGGGGGGAAAAAACATTCAGTACTTC.